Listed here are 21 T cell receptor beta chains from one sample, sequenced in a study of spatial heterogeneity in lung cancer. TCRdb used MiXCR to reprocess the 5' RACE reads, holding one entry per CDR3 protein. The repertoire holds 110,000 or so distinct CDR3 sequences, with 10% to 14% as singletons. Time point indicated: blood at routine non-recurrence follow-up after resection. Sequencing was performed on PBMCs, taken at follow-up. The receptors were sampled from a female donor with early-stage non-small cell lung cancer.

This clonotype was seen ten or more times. CDR3 residues: CASSLSHAGLGEQFF. CDR3 DNA: TGTGCCAGCAGTTTATCCCACGCTGGGCTGGGTGAGCAGTTCTTC. This chain joins TRBV28 and TRBJ2-1; D is unclear. V was trimmed by 1 base and J by 9 bases, leaving 16 bases between them. Germline V gives CDR1 MDHEN, CDR2 SYDVKM. The CDR3 has 15 residues.

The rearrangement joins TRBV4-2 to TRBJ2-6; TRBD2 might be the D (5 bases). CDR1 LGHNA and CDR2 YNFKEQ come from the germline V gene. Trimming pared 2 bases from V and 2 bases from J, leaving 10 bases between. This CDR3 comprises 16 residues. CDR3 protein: CASSQRTGTGANVLTF. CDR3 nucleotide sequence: TGTGCCAGCAGCCAACGGACCGGGACTGGGGCCAACGTCCTGACTTTC.

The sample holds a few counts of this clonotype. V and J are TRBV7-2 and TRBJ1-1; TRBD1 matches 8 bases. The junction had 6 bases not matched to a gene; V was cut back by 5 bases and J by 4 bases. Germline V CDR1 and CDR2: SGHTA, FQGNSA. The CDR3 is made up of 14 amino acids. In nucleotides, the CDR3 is TGTGCCAGCAGCCCCGGACAGGGTGGCACTGAAGCTTTCTTT. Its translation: CASSPGQGGTEAFF.

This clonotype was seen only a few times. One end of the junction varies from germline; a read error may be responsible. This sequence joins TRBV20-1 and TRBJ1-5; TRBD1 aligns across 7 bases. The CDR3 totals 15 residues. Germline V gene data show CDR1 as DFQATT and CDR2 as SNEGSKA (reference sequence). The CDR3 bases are TGCAGTGCAAGAGGAACAGGGGCGGACAATCAGCCCCAGCATTTT. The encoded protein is CSARGTGADNQPQHF.

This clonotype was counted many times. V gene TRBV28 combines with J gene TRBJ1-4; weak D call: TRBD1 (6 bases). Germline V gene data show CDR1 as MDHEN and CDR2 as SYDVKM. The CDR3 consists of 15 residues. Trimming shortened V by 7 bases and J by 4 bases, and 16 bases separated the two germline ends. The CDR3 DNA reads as TGTGCCAGCAACCCCGCACAGGGACGTAATGAAAAACTGTTTTTT. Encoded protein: CASNPAQGRNEKLFF.

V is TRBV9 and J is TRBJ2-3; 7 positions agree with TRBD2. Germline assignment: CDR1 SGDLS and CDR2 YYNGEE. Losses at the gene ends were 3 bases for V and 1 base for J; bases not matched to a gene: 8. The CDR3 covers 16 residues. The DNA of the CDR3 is TGTGCCAGCAGCGCAACATCTAGCGGACGCACAGATACGCAGTATTTT. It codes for CASSATSSGRTDTQYF.

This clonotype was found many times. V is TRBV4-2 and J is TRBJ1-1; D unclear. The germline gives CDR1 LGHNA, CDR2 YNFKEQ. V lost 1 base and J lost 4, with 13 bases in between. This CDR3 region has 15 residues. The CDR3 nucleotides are TGTGCCAGCAGCCAAGCTGAGGGAGCTATCACTGAAGCTTTCTTT. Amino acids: CASSQAEGAITEAFF.

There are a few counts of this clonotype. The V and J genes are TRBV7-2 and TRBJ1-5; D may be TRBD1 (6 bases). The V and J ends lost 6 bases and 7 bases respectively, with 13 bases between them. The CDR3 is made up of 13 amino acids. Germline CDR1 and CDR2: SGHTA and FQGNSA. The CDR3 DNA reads TGTGCCAGCAGACAGGGACTCGGGCAGCCCCAGCATTTT. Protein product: CASRQGLGQPQHF. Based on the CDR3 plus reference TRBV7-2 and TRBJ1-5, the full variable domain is GAGVSQSPSNKVTEKGKDVELRCDPISGHTALYWYRQSLGQGLEFLIYFQGNSAPDKSGLPSDRFSAERTGGSVSTLTIQRTQQEDSAVYLCASRQGLGQPQHFGDGTRLSIL.

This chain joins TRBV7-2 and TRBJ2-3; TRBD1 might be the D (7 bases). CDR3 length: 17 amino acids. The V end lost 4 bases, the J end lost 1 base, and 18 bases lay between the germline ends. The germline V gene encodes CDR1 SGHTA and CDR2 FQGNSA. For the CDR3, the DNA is TGTGCCAGCAGCTCCTTCGCGGGGACAGCTCGCACAGATACGCAGTATTTT. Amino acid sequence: CASSSFAGTARTDTQYF.

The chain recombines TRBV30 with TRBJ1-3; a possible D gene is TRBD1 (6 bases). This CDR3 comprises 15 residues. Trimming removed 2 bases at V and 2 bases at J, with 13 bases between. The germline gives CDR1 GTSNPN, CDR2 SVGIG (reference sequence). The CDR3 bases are TGTGCCTGGAGTAACTGGAGGGACACTGGAAACACCATATATTTT. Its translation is CAWSNWRDTGNTIYF.

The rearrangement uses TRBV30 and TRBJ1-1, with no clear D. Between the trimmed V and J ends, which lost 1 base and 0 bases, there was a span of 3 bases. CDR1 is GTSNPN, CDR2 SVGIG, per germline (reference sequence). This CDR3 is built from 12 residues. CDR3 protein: CAWSEMNTEAFF. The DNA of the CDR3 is TGTGCCTGGAGTGAGATGAACACTGAAGCTTTCTTT.

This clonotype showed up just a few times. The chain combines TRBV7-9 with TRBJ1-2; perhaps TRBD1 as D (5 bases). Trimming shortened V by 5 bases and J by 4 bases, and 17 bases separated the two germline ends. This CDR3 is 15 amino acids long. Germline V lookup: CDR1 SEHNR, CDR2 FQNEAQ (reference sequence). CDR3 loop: CASSREGIAGYGYTF. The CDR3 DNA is TGTGCCAGCAGCCGCGAGGGGATAGCAGGCTATGGCTACACCTTC.

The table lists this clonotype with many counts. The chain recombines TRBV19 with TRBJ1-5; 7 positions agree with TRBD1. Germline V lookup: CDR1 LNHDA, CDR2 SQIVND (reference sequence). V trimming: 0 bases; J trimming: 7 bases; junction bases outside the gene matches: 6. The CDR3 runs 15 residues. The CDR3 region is CASSIEPTGRQPQHF. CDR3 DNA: TGTGCCAGTAGTATAGAGCCGACAGGGCGCCAGCCCCAGCATTTT.

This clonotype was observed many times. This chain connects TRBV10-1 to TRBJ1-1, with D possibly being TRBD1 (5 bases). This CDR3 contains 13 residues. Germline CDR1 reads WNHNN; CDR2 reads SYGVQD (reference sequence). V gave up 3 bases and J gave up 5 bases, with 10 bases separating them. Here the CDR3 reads CASSEEGRTEAFF. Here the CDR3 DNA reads TGCGCCAGCAGTGAAGAGGGACGGACTGAAGCTTTCTTT.

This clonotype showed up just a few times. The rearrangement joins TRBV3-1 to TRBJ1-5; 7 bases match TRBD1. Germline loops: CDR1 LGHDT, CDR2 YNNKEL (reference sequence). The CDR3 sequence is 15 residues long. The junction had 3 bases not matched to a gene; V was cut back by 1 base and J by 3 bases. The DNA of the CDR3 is TGTGCCAGCAGCCAAGGACAGGGACTCAATCAGCCCCAGCATTTT. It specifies CASSQGQGLNQPQHF.

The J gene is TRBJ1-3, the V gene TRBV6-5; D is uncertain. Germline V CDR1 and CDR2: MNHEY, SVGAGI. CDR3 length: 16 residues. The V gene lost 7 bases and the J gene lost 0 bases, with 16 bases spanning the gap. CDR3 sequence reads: CASKKVSTPSGNTIYF. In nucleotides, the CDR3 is TGTGCCAGCAAAAAAGTCTCCACTCCCTCTGGAAACACCATATATTTT.

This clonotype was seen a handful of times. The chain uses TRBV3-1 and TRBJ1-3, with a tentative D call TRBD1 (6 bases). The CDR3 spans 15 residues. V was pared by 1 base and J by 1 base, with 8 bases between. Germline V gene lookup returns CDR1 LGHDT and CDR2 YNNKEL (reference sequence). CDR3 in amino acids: CASSQAGASGNTIYF. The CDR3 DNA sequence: TGTGCCAGCAGCCAAGCGGGGGCGTCTGGAAACACCATATATTTT.

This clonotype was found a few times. CDR3 sequence reads: CASSAWGTDTQYF. The CDR3, as DNA: TGCGCCAGCAGCGCCTGGGGTACAGATACGCAGTATTTT. The J gene is TRBJ2-3, the V gene TRBV5-1, with no clear D. The CDR3 spans 13 residues. Germline assignment: CDR1 SGHRS and CDR2 YFSETQ. V shed 4 bases and J shed 3 bases, with 9 bases lying between them.

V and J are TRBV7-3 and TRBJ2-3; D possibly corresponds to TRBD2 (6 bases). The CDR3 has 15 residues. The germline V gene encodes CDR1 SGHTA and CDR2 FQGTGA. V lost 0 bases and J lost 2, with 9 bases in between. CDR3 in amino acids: CASSLTADYTDTQYF. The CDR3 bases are TGTGCCAGCAGCTTAACAGCGGACTACACAGATACGCAGTATTTT. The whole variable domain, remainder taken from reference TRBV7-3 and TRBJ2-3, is GAGVSQTPSNKVTEKGKYVELRCDPISGHTALYWYRQSLGQGPEFLIYFQGTGAADDSGLPNDRFFAVRPEGSVSTLKIQRTERGDSAVYLCASSLTADYTDTQYFGPGTRLTVL.

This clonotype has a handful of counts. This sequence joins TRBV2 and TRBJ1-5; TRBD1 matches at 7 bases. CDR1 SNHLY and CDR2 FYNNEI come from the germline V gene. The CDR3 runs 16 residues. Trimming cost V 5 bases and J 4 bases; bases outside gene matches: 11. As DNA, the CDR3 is TGTGCCAGCAGTTTTGAACTGGGACAGATAAATCAGCCCCAGCATTTT. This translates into CASSFELGQINQPQHF.

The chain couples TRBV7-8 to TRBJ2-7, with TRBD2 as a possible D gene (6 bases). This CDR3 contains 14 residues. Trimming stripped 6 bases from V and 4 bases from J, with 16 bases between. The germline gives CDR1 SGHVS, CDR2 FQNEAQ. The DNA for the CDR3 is TGTGCCAGCAGTGGGACTGGGGGAGGATACGAGCAGTACTTC. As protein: CASSGTGGGYEQYF.